This is a list of T cell receptor beta chains from one sample in a study of regulatory T cells in long-lasting Graves disease. From the multiplex PCR reads, TCRdb called clonotypes with MiXCR, one entry per CDR3 protein. The profile shows 350,000 to 500,000 distinct CDR3 sequences, approximately 15% of them singletons. The sample also formed part of further work on T cells in Graves' hyperthyroidism and ophthalmopathy.

The input for sequencing was peripheral blood mononuclear cells (PBMCs), taken at new diagnosis, from a patient treated with antithyroid drugs. All receptors derive from a woman aged 50 to 60 with Graves disease. CDR3s include the opening cysteine and the closing phenylalanine or tryptophan. D genes are given only for firm matches. The size field is filled for only some rows; it gives once, few, many or a size class.

D gene	clone size	V gene	J gene	CDR3 DNA	CDR3 protein
-	-	TRBV4-2	TRBJ2-2	TGTGCCAGCAGCCAAGCCTCAGGGCCAACCAACACCGGGGAGCTGTTTTTT	CASSQASGPTNTGELFF
-	many	TRBV20-1	TRBJ2-3	TGCAGTGCTGGGGTCCCCGGGACTAGCACAGATACGCAGTATTTT	CSAGVPGTSTDTQYF
-	many	TRBV2	TRBJ1-1	TGTGCCAGCAGTGTCACGGCAGATTCGAACACTGAAGCTTTCTTC	CASSVTADSNTEAFF
-	-	TRBV12-3/TRBV12-4	TRBJ2-1	TGTGCCAGCAGCACACAACAGCAGTTCTTC	CASSTQQQFF
TRBD2	-	TRBV2	TRBJ2-5	TGTACCAGCCAAGGCGCGACACTAGCGGGGGAGACCCAGTACTTC	CTSQGATLAGETQYF
TRBD1	many	TRBV20-1	TRBJ1-1	TGCAGTGCTCCCGGGACAGGGCTTAGGTACACTGAAGCTTTCTTT	CSAPGTGLRYTEAFF
TRBD2	many	TRBV13	TRBJ2-3	TGTGCCAGCAGTTCCCTTAGCGGGAACGGAGATACGCAGTATTTT	CASSSLSGNGDTQYF
TRBD2	-	TRBV18	TRBJ2-7	TGTGCCAGCTCACCAGGGAGCGGGACGGGTTACAAGCAGTACTTC	CASSPGSGTGYKQYF
TRBD2	few	TRBV6-1	TRBJ2-7	TGTGCCAGCACCTTGACTAGCGGGAGTTACGAGCAGTACTTC	CASTLTSGSYEQYF
TRBD2	many	TRBV7-2	TRBJ2-3	TGTGCCAGCAGCTTAGAGGTATTAGCGGGAGGATCGGCCACAGATACGCAGTATTTT	CASSLEVLAGGSATDTQYF
-	many	TRBV2	TRBJ2-1	TGTGCCAGCAGCACATCGATGGGGCATGAGCAGTTCTTC	CASSTSMGHEQFF
-	many	TRBV3-1	TRBJ2-1	TGTGCCAGCAGCCCGTACGGGAGCTCCTACAATGAGCAGTTCTTC	CASSPYGSSYNEQFF
-	-	TRBV13	TRBJ1-1	TGTGCCAGCAGCCAGAGACCTGAAGCTTTCTTT	CASSQRPEAFF
TRBD1	few	TRBV5-1	TRBJ1-2	TGCGCCAGCAGCTTGATAGAGACAGGGGGCCTGTATGGCTACACCTTC	CASSLIETGGLYGYTF
TRBD1	-	TRBV5-1	TRBJ2-7	TGCGCCAGCACCGGGACAGGGATCGACGAGCAGTACTTC	CASTGTGIDEQYF
-	many	TRBV10-3	TRBJ1-2	TGTGCCATCAGTGCACAGAACTATGGCTACACCTTC	CAISAQNYGYTF
-	few	TRBV5-1	TRBJ1-1	TGCGCCAGCAGCCCCAATTCGGACAGTAATGAAGGAGCTTTCTTT	CASSPNSDSNEGAFF
-	-	TRBV28	TRBJ2-2	TGTGCCAGCAGTTTCAATAGTGGAACCGGGGAGCTGTTTTTT	CASSFNSGTGELFF
-	few	TRBV19	TRBJ1-1	TGTGCCAGTAGTAAACCCGGCACTGAAGCTTTCTTT	CASSKPGTEAFF
TRBD1	few	TRBV3-1	TRBJ2-6	TGTGCCAGCAGCCCCCCCCCGGACAGGGGTGGCTCTGGGGCCAACGTCCTGACTTTC	CASSPPPDRGGSGANVLTF
-	many	TRBV20-1	TRBJ1-1	TGCAGTGCTAGCCGGCCGGAAATAGAAGAAGCTTTCTTT	CSASRPEIEEAFF
-	-	TRBV20-1	TRBJ2-7	TGCAGTGCTAGAGCGGACTGGCAGGGGTGGGAGCAGTACTTC	CSARADWQGWEQYF
-	many	TRBV5-1	TRBJ2-7	TGCGCCAGCAGCTCGGATGGGGGAGAGGGGTACGAGCAGTACTTC	CASSSDGGEGYEQYF
-	-	TRBV28	TRBJ2-6	TGTGCCAGCACCCCGGTGTTGGTAGGGACTTCTGGGGCCAACGTCCTGACTTTC	CASTPVLVGTSGANVLTF
-	-	TRBV19	TRBJ1-5	TGTGCCAGTAGCCCCCCACCAAGCAATCAGCCCCAGCATTTT	CASSPPPSNQPQHF